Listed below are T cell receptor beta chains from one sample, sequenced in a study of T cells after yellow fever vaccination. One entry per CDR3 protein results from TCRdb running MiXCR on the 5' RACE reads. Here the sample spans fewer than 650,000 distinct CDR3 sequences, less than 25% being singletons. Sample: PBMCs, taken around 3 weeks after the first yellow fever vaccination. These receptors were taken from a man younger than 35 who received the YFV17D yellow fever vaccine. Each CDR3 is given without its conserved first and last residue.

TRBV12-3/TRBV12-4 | ASSYRNRGLGGPATEAF
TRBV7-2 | ASSLNAGTNGANVLT
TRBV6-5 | APREPSEQF
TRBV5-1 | ASSLRGSFYEQY
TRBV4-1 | ASSQALDEKLF
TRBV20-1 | SAAGYNQPQH
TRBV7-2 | ASSLGAHGTEAF
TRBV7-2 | ASSLAWRVGSGGAAETQY
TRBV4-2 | ASSLPADRLSSGNTIY
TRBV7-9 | ASSLASGTSTTGELF
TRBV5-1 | ASSFAPGEGTEAF
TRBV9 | ASSGPVGSGGYNEQF
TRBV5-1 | ASSTNGPEVYGYT
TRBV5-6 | ASSFLYRPYNEQF
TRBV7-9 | ASSRPGTDDGYT
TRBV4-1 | ASSQDIVSGGAGELF
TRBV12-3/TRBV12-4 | ASTLVLGGYT
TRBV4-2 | ASSRGDSATNEKLF
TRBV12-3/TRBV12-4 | ASRHDRSGSPLH
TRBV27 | ASRLTGPSRAF
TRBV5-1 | ASSLLATSETQY
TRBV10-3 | AISESMGSSYNSPLH
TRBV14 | ASSPRQVTDTQY
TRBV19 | ASSSAGRGYNTEAF
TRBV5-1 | ASSKDRADTGELF
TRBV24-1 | ATSTSDYHGELF
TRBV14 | ASSQSGGASYGYT
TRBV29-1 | SVVAQGYDTGELF
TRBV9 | ASSAPKQGRGQLDTQY
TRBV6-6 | AARRRTGQEQY
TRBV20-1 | SASTGTSGVFQETQY
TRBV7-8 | ASSGRHPGNEQF
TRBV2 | ASRETEQF
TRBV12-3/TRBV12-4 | ASSPDRVLAKNIQY
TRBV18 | ASALRGLDEKLF
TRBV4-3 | ASSQDREERELF
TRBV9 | ASSVAGKETQY
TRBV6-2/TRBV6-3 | ASSSPYTGELF
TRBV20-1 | SARWGVAALAKNIQY
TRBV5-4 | ASSQLREGSTDTQY
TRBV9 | ASSVGSGTQY
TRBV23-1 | ASSCGPRGDEKLF
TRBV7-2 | ASSLMTQETQY
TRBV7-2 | ASNLGGGDTQY
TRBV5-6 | ASSLAYGSSTDTQY
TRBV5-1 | ASSLRWARDSPLH
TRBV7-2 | ASSATASDTEAF
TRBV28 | ASSVVNQPQH
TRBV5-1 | ASSLEQGGGEQY
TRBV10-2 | ASSVPGGTYNEQF